This T cell receptor beta chain is from a study of OX40 agonist ivuxolimab in advanced cancers. The wider study: Aged roughly 20 to 79 with a mean of about 63 years, they were roughly 83% male. Previous treatment with anti-PD-1, anti-PD-L1 or anti-CTLA-4 therapy was allowed; approximately 40% had received some.

The repertoire was sequenced with immunoSEQ multiplex PCR; TCRdb's copy has only in-frame clones and lacks some. The sample lists 35,000 to 40,000 clones, approximately 90% occurring once. V lost 2 bases to trimming and J lost 5 bases, with 14 bases between them. CDR1 and CDR2 (germline): SGHRS, YFSETQ. This CDR3 comprises 14 residues. The study sampled blood at baseline, cycle 4 day 1, and cycle 7 day 1. Study-level findings and limits: CD4+ and CD8+ T cells in blood underwent clonal expansion by week 6 at 0.1 to 3.0 mg/kg.

With respect to this clone: Its antigen is undetermined.

The starting material was CD4+ or CD8+ T cells sorted from blood, obtained in a trial of the OX40 agonist ivuxolimab. The chain combines TRBV5-1 with TRBJ2-7, with D maybe TRBD1 (6 bases). This TCR was recovered from an adult with an advanced solid tumor such as melanoma, head and neck, liver or kidney cancer. This CDR3 is CASSLYRDTDEQYF. CDR3 nucleotide sequence: TGCGCCAGCAGCTTATACCGGGACACCGACGAGCAGTACTTC.